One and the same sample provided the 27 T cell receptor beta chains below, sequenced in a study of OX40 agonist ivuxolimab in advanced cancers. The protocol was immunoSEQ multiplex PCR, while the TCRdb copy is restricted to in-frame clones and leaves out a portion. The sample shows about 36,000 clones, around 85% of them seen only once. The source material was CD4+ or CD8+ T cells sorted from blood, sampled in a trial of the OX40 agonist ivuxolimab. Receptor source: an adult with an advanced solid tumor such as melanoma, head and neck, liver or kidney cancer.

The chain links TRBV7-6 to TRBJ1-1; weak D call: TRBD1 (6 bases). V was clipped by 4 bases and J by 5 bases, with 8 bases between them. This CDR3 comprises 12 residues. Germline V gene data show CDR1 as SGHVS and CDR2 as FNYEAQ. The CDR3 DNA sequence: TGTGCCAGCAGCTCGACAGGTACTGAAGCTTTCTTT. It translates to CASSSTGTEAFF.

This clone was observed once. The CDR3 DNA is TGTGCCAGCCTTATCCAGGGGGCGAGAACGCAGTATTTT. Residues: CASLIQGARTQYF. The V and J genes are TRBV7-8 and TRBJ2-3, with 8 bases fitting TRBD1. Germline CDR1 SGHVS, CDR2 FQNEAQ. Trimming removed 8 bases from V and 9 bases from J; junction bases left unmatched: 10. The CDR3 runs 13 residues.

The CDR3 spells CASLRTGVGNEQYF. Written as DNA, the CDR3 is TGTGCCAGCTTAAGGACAGGGGTGGGGAACGAGCAGTACTTC. The rearrangement uses TRBV5-6 and TRBJ2-7; the match to TRBD1 covers 9 bases. Germline V CDR1 and CDR2: SGHDT, YYEEEE. The J segment lost 5 bases and the V segment lost 7 bases, leaving 10 bases of the junction unmatched. The CDR3 contains 14 residues.

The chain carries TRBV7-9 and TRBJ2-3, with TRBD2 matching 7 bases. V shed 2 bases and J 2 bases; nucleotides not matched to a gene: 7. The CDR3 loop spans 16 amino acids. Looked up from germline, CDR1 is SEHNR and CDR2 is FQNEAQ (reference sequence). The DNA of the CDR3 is TGTGCCAGCAGCTTAACGGGGGGAAATCCCACAGATACGCAGTATTTT. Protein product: CASSLTGGNPTDTQYF.

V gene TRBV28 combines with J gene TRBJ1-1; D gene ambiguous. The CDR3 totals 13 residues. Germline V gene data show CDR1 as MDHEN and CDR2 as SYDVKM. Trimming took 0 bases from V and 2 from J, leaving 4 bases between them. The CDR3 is CASSLWLNTEAFF. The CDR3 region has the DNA TGTGCCAGCAGTTTATGGCTAAACACTGAAGCTTTCTTT.

The CDR3 coding sequence is TGTGCCAGCAGCGGGGACAGCTCTGGGGCCAACGTCCTGACTTTC. Its translation is CASSGDSSGANVLTF. The chain is built from TRBV5-4 and TRBJ2-6; 7 bases match TRBD1. Germline values: CDR1 SGHNT, CDR2 YYREEE (reference sequence). Trimming took 4 bases from V and 0 from J; bases not matched to a gene: 1. The CDR3 runs to 15 residues.

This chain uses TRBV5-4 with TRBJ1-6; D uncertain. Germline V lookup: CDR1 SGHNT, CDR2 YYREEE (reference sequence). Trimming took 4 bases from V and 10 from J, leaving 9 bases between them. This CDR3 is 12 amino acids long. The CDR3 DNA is TGTGCCAGCAGCCCCCAAGGCTCACCCCTCCACTTT. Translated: CASSPQGSPLHF. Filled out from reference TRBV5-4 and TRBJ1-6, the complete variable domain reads ETGVTQSPTHLIKTRGQQVTLRCSSQSGHNTVSWYQQALGQGPQFIFQYYREEENGRGNFPPRFSGLQFPNYSSELNVNALELDDSALYLCASSPQGSPLHFGNGTRLTVT.

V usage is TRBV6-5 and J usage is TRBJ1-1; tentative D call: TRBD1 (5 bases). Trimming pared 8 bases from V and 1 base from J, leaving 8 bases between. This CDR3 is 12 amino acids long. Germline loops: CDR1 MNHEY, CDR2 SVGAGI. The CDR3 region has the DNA TGTGCCAGCCGAACAGGGAACACTGAAGCTTTCTTT. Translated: CASRTGNTEAFF.

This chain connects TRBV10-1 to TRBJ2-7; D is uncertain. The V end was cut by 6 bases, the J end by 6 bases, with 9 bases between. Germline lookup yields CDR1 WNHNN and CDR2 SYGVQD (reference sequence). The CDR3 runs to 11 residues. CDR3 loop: CASRGNREQYF. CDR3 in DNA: TGCGCCAGCAGAGGAAACCGCGAGCAGTACTTC.

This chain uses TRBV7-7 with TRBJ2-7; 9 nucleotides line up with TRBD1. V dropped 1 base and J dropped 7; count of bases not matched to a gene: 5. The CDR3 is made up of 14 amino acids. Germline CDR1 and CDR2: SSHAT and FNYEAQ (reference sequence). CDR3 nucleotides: TGTGCCAGCAGCTTAGAACGGGGGACAGGGGAGCAGTACTTC. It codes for CASSLERGTGEQYF.

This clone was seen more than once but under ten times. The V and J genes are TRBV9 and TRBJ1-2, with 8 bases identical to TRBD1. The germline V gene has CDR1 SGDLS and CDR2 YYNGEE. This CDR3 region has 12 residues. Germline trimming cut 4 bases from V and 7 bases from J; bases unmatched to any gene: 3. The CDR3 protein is CASSPGQGGYTF. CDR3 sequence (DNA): TGTGCCAGCAGCCCCGGACAGGGTGGCTACACCTTC.

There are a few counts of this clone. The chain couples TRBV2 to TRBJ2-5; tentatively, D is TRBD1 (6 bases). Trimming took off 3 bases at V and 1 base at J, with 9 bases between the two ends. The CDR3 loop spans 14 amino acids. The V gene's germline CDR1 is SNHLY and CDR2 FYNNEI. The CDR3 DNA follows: TGTGCCAGCAGTGATACAGGGCCCCAAGAGACCCAGTACTTC. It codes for CASSDTGPQETQYF. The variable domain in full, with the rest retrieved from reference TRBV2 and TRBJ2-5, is EPEVTQTPSHQVTQMGQEVILRCVPISNHLYFYWYRQILGQKVEFLVSFYNNEISEKSEIFDDQFSVERPDGSNFTLKIRSTKLEDSAMYFCASSDTGPQETQYFGPGTRLLVL.

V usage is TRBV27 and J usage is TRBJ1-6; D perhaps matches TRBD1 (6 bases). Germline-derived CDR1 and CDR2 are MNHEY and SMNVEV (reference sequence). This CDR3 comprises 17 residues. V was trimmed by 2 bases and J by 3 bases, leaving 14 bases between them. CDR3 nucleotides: TGTGCCAGCAGTTTAAGGGCAACAGGGAGCTATAATTCACCCCTCCACTTT. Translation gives CASSLRATGSYNSPLHF.

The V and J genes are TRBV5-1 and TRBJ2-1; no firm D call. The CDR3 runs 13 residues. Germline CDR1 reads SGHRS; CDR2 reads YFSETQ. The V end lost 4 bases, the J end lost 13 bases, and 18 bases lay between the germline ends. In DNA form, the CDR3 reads TGCGCCAGCAGCGTGGAGTCAGCTACCCATCAGTTCTTC. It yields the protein CASSVESATHQFF. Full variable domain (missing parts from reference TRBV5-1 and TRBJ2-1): KAGVTQTPRYLIKTRGQQVTLSCSPISGHRSVSWYQQTPGQGLQFLFEYFSETQRNKGNFPGRFSGRQFSNSRSEMNVSTLELGDSALYLCASSVESATHQFFGPGTRLTVL.

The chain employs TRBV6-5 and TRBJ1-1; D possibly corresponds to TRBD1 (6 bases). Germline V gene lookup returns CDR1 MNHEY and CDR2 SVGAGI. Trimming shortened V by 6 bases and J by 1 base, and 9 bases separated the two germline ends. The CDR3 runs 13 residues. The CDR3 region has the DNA TGTGCCAGCAGGCTAGGGGGGAACACTGAAGCTTTCTTT. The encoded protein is CASRLGGNTEAFF.

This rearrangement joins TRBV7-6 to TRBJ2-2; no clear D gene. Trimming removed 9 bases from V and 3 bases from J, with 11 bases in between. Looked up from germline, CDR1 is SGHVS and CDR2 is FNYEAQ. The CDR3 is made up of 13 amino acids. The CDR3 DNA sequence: TGTGCCAGTTCAAAGTCGTACACCGGGGAGCTGTTTTTT. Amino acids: CASSKSYTGELFF.

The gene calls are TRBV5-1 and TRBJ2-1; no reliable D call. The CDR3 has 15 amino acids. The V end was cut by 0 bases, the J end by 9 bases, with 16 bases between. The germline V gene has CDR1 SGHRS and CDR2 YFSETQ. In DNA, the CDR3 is TGCGCCAGCAGCTTGGATTATCTGGTGACCGGTGAGCAGTTCTTC. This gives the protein CASSLDYLVTGEQFF.

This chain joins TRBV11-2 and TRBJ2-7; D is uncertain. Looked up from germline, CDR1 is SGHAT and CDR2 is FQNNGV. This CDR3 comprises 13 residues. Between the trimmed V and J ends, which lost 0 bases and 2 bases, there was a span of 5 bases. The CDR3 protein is CASSLEYPYEQYF. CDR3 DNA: TGTGCCAGCAGCTTAGAGTATCCCTACGAGCAGTACTTC.

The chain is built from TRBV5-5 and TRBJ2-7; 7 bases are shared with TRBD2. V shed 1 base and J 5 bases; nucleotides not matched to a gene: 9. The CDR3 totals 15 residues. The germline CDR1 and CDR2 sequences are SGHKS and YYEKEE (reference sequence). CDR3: CASSLSGDYWDEQYF. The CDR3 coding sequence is TGTGCCAGCAGCTTGAGCGGGGACTATTGGGACGAGCAGTACTTC.

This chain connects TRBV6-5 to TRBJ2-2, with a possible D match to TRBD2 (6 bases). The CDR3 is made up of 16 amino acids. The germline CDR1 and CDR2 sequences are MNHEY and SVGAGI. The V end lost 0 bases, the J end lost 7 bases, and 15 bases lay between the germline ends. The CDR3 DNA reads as TGTGCCAGCAGTTACTCGCCGGCGGGGCGTGGCGGGGAGCTGTTTTTT. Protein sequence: CASSYSPAGRGGELFF.

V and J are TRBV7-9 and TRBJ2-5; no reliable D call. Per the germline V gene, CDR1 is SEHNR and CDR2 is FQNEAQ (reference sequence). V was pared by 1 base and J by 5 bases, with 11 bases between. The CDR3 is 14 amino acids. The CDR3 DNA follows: TGTGCCAGCAGCTTAGTGGGGTTCCAGGAGACCCAGTACTTC. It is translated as CASSLVGFQETQYF.

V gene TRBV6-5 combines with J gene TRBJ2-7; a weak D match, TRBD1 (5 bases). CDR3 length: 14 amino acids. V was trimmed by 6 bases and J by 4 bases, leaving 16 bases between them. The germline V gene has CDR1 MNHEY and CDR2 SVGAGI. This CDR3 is CASREQVGVYEQYF. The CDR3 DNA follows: TGTGCCAGCAGAGAACAGGTTGGGGTATACGAGCAGTACTTC.

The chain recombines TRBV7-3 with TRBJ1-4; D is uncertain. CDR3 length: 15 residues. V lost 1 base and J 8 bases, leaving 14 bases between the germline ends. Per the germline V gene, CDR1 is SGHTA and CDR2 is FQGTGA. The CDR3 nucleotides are TGTGCCAGCAGCTTAAGTGGGTTCGGTAGCGAAAAACTGTTTTTT. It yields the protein CASSLSGFGSEKLFF.

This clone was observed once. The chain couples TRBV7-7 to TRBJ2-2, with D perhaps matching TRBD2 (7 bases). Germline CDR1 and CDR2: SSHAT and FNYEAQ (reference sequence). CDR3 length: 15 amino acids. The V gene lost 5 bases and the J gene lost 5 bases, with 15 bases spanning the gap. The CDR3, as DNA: TGTGCCAGCAGCAAGGCGGGGGCGGGGACCGGGGAGCTGTTTTTT. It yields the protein CASSKAGAGTGELFF.

The chain's CDR3 is CAIGGQVLASNQPQHF. The CDR3 region has the DNA TGTGCCATCGGGGGACAGGTTCTCGCCAGCAATCAGCCCCAGCATTTT. The gene calls are TRBV10-3 and TRBJ1-5, with 8 bases matching TRBD1. The trim removed 8 bases at V and 1 base at J, leaving 10 bases unmatched. The CDR3 runs to 16 residues. The germline V gene has CDR1 ENHRY and CDR2 SYGVKD.

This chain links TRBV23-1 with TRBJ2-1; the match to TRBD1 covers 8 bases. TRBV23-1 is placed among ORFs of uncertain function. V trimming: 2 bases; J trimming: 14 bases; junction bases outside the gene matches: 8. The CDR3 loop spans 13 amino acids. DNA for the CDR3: TGCGCCAGCAGTCAACCGGACAGGGTTCGGAAGTTCTTC. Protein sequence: CASSQPDRVRKFF.

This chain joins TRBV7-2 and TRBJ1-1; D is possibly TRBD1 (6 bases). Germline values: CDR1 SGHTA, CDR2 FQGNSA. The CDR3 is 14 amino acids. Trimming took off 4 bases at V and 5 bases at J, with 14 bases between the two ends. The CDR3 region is CASSWGPRGTEAFF. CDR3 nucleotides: TGTGCCAGCAGCTGGGGGCCCCGAGGGACTGAAGCTTTCTTT. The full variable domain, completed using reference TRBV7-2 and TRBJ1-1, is GAGVSQSPSNKVTEKGKDVELRCDPISGHTALYWYRQSLGQGLEFLIYFQGNSAPDKSGLPSDRFSAERTGGSVSTLTIQRTQQEDSAVYLCASSWGPRGTEAFFGQGTRLTVV.